Listed here are 25 T cell receptor beta chains from one sample, sequenced in a study of cytomegalovirus exposure and HLA in healthy donors. PCR employed 60 Vbeta and 13 Jbeta primers. Assay used: immunoSEQ multiplex PCR; TCRdb lists only in-frame clones, some missing. The sample holds 55,000 to 80,000 clones, about 74% seen once. Input material: PBMCs. These receptors were obtained from a woman in her 30s in good health and CMV-seropositive.

The CDR3: CARSLSWTSDPGELFF. CDR3 nucleotide sequence: TGTGCCAGAAGCTTATCCTGGACTAGCGATCCCGGGGAGCTGTTTTTT. This chain joins TRBV7-5 and TRBJ2-2; the table gives TRBD2 as D, unverified against the DNA. TRBV7-5 is recorded as a pseudogene. CDR3 length: 16 residues.

This sequence joins TRBV6-5 and TRBJ1-4; tentatively, D is TRBD1 (6 bases). CDR1 MNHEY and CDR2 SVGAGI come from the germline V gene. V dropped 4 bases and J dropped 4 bases, with 16 bases sitting between them. This CDR3 comprises 16 residues. The CDR3 here is CASSFRSGANNEKLFF. The CDR3 nucleotides are TGTGCCAGCAGTTTCCGATCAGGGGCTAATAATGAAAAACTGTTTTTT.

This clone was counted once. This chain joins TRBV30 and TRBJ2-1; D remains ambiguous. The CDR3 sequence is 14 residues long. V was clipped by 0 bases and J by 6 bases, with 12 bases between them. Germline CDR1 is GTSNPN and CDR2 is SVGIG (reference sequence). CDR3 region: CAWSVSSSGNEQFF. The CDR3 DNA sequence: TGTGCCTGGAGTGTTAGTAGCTCCGGCAATGAGCAGTTCTTC.

The gene calls are TRBV5-4 and TRBJ1-1, with a tentative D call TRBD1 (6 bases). The CDR3 contains 19 residues. The germline V gene has CDR1 SGHNT and CDR2 YYREEE (reference sequence). The ends were cut back, 4 bases at V and 0 bases at J, with 25 bases in the middle. The CDR3 sequence is CASSPGGGQGRFMNTEAFF. In DNA form, the CDR3 reads TGTGCCAGCAGCCCGGGAGGGGGGCAGGGTCGGTTTATGAACACTGAAGCTTTCTTT.

This chain links TRBV27 with TRBJ2-7; TRBD1 might be the D (6 bases). Germline loops: CDR1 MNHEY, CDR2 SMNVEV (reference sequence). Trimming stripped 10 bases from V and 0 bases from J, with 16 bases between. CDR3 size: 14 residues. The CDR3 nucleotides are TGTGCCACCCATACCACAGGGTCCTCCTACGAGCAGTACTTC. This codes for CATHTTGSSYEQYF.

V is TRBV4-1 and J is TRBJ2-7; 8 positions agree with TRBD1. Germline values: CDR1 MGHRA, CDR2 YSYEKL. There are 14 residues in the CDR3. The junction had 6 bases not matched to a gene; V was cut back by 3 bases and J by 5 bases. The CDR3 coding sequence is TGCGCCAGCAGCCATCTCACGACAGGGGACGAGCAGTACTTC. Translating it yields CASSHLTTGDEQYF.

This clone has a single count. V is TRBV18 and J is TRBJ2-7; perhaps TRBD2 as D (5 bases). The CDR3 contains 14 residues. Trimming left V 3 bases short and J 7 bases short, with 16 bases between. The germline gives CDR1 KGHSH, CDR2 LQKENI. CDR3 loop: CASSPNPSGGEQYF. The CDR3 DNA is TGTGCCAGCTCACCTAACCCTTCCGGCGGGGAGCAGTACTTC.

The count of this clone is one. J is TRBJ1-2 and V is TRBV5-6, with D unclear. Germline CDR1 and CDR2: SGHDT and YYEEEE. With 4 bases removed from V and 2 bases from J, the gap between germline ends came to 9 bases. This CDR3 has 13 amino acids. CDR3 protein: CASSLSQNYGYTF. Written as DNA, the CDR3 is TGTGCCAGCAGCCTCTCTCAGAACTATGGCTACACCTTC.

V gene TRBV30 combines with J gene TRBJ1-3; 7 positions match TRBD1. Trimming took 3 bases from V and 2 from J; bases not matched to a gene: 4. Per germline, CDR1 GTSNPN and CDR2 SVGIG (reference sequence). The CDR3 is 14 amino acids. CDR3 DNA sequence: TGTGCCTGGAGGACAGGGATCACTGGAAACACCATATATTTT. As protein: CAWRTGITGNTIYF.

This CDR3 reads CASSLQSQDGYTF. The CDR3 nucleotides read TGTGCCAGCAGCTTACAGAGTCAGGATGGCTACACCTTC. J is TRBJ1-2 and V is TRBV7-9; D gene ambiguous. CDR1 and CDR2 (germline): SEHNR, FQNEAQ (reference sequence). The CDR3 runs to 13 residues. V dropped 2 bases and J dropped 6 bases, with 10 bases sitting between them.

The V gene is TRBV28, the J gene TRBJ2-7, with D perhaps TRBD1 (5 bases). Germline lookup yields CDR1 MDHEN and CDR2 SYDVKM. This CDR3 has 13 amino acids. Trimming took 6 bases from V and 1 from J, leaving 10 bases between them. The chain's CDR3 is CASRGAGSYEQYF. The CDR3 DNA reads as TGTGCCAGCAGAGGGGCAGGTTCCTACGAGCAGTACTTC. Full variable domain (remainder filled in from reference TRBV28 and TRBJ2-7): DVKVTQSSRYLVKRTGEKVFLECVQDMDHENMFWYRQDPGLGLRLIYFSYDVKMKEKGDIPEGYSVSREKKERFSLILESASTNQTSMYLCASRGAGSYEQYFGPGTRLTVT.

The J gene is TRBJ2-1, the V gene TRBV29-1; the match to TRBD2 covers 8 bases. The V gene end was trimmed by 3 bases and the J gene end by 7 bases; junction bases not matched to a gene: 11. Germline CDR1 SQVTM, CDR2 ANQGSEA. This CDR3 is built from 15 residues. The CDR3 coding sequence is TGCAGCGTTGAGCCTCTAACGGGAGGGGCGAATGAGCAGTTCTTC. This translates into CSVEPLTGGANEQFF.

The chain carries TRBV5-4 and TRBJ1-4; D ambiguous. The CDR3 sequence is 13 residues long. Trimming cost V 0 bases and J 7 bases, with 7 bases left between them. The germline CDR1 and CDR2 sequences are SGHNT and YYREEE (reference sequence). CDR3 nucleotide sequence: TGTGCCAGCAGCTTGGGAGATCGTGAAAAACTGTTTTTT. Translating it yields CASSLGDREKLFF.

V usage is TRBV28 and J usage is TRBJ2-1; TRBD2 matches at 7 bases. The CDR3 runs to 13 residues. The ends lost 8 bases at V and 7 bases at J; junction bases unmatched: 8. Germline CDR1 MDHEN, CDR2 SYDVKM. The CDR3 here is CASLGRAYNEQFF. In DNA form, the CDR3 reads TGTGCCAGCCTGGGGAGGGCTTATAATGAGCAGTTCTTC.

This chain uses TRBV7-6 with TRBJ2-5; D unclear. The CDR3 is 12 amino acids. The V end lost 5 bases, the J end lost 5 bases, and 9 bases lay between the germline ends. The V gene's germline CDR1 is SGHVS and CDR2 FNYEAQ. Here the CDR3 DNA reads TGTGCCAGCAGCCCCCTTCGGGAGACCCAGTACTTC. It specifies CASSPLRETQYF.

This chain joins TRBV7-2 and TRBJ2-7, with D possibly TRBD1 on 6 matching bases. The CDR3 consists of 12 residues. V lost 7 bases and J lost 3, with 10 bases in between. Germline V lookup: CDR1 SGHTA, CDR2 FQGNSA. CDR3 sequence (DNA): TGTGCCAGCACTGTGACAGGCTACGAGCAGTACTTC. This codes for CASTVTGYEQYF.

The V call is TRBV11-1, the J call TRBJ2-7, with 8 nucleotides matching TRBD2. J lost 5 bases, V lost 6 bases, and 12 bases had no gene match. CDR3 length equals 15 residues. CDR1 is SGHAT and CDR2 is FQDESV in the germline V gene (reference sequence). CDR3 nucleotides: TGTGCCAGCAGTTCGCCGGGACTAGGTTTCCACGAGCAGTACTTC. Encoded protein: CASSSPGLGFHEQYF.

This clone has a handful of counts. The V gene is TRBV29-1, the J gene TRBJ1-2; TRBD1 matches 9 bases. The CDR3 covers 15 residues. Germline V gene sequence: CDR1 SQVTM, CDR2 ANQGSEA. The J segment lost 7 bases and the V segment lost 5 bases, leaving 14 bases of the junction unmatched. CDR3: CSVSIGGQGRGGYTF. For the CDR3, the DNA is TGCAGCGTTTCCATTGGGGGACAGGGACGGGGTGGCTACACCTTC.

This clone was picked up one time. The gene calls are TRBV6-5 and TRBJ2-3, with 12 bases fitting TRBD2. This CDR3 region has 15 residues. With V trimmed by 5 bases and J by 6 bases, 6 bases remained unmatched. CDR1 is MNHEY, CDR2 SVGAGI, per germline. CDR3 sequence reads: CASSLLAGGWDTQYF. The CDR3, as DNA: TGTGCCAGCAGTCTACTAGCGGGGGGCTGGGATACGCAGTATTTT.

The chain is built from TRBV6-5 and TRBJ1-2; D might be TRBD1 (5 bases). The CDR3 contains 14 residues. V lost 2 bases, J lost 6 bases, and 13 bases lay in between. The germline gives CDR1 MNHEY, CDR2 SVGAGI. The CDR3 is CASSYHRIDHGYTF. DNA for the CDR3: TGTGCCAGCAGTTACCACAGGATAGATCATGGCTACACCTTC.

The chain combines TRBV7-2 with TRBJ2-7; 7 bases agree with TRBD1. CDR3 size: 14 residues. Per germline, CDR1 SGHTA and CDR2 FQGNSA. Unmatched junction bases numbered 1, after V lost 1 base and J lost 1 base. The CDR3 DNA sequence: TGTGCCAGCAGCTTAGACAGGGGTTCCTACGAGCAGTACTTC. Translated, it gives CASSLDRGSYEQYF.

The chain employs TRBV7-9 and TRBJ2-7, with 10 positions matching TRBD1. Trimming removed 2 bases from V and 2 bases from J; junction bases left unmatched: 6. CDR1 is SEHNR, CDR2 FQNEAQ, per germline (reference sequence). CDR3 length: 16 amino acids. For the CDR3, the DNA is TGTGCCAGCAGCTTAATTAGGACAGGGGGAACCTACGAGCAGTACTTC. It encodes CASSLIRTGGTYEQYF.

This chain joins TRBV7-6 and TRBJ2-1, with TRBD2 matching over 14 bases. Germline V gene data show CDR1 as SGHVS and CDR2 as FNYEAQ. CDR3 length: 19 amino acids. The J segment lost 9 bases and the V segment lost 0 bases, leaving 13 bases of the junction unmatched. The CDR3 bases are TGTGCCAGCAGCTTAGCTATATCGGGACTAGCGGGAGCGATTAGTGAGCAGTTCTTC. Protein product: CASSLAISGLAGAISEQFF.

The chain recombines TRBV6-5 with TRBJ2-7; 13 bases match TRBD2. CDR1 and CDR2 from the germline V gene are MNHEY and SVGAGI. The CDR3 spans 16 residues. V dropped 2 bases and J dropped 2; count of bases not matched to a gene: 3. The CDR3 nucleotides read TGTGCCAGCAGTTACGGGACTAGCGGGATTACCTACGAGCAGTACTTC. Amino acids: CASSYGTSGITYEQYF.

The rearrangement joins TRBV27 to TRBJ1-5; D may be TRBD1 (5 bases). The ends were cut back, 5 bases at V and 4 bases at J, with 9 bases in the middle. The CDR3 contains 13 residues. Germline CDR1 and CDR2: MNHEY and SMNVEV (reference sequence). CDR3 protein: CASSQQENQPQHF. The CDR3 DNA reads as TGTGCCAGCAGTCAACAGGAAAATCAGCCCCAGCATTTT.